These T cell receptor beta chains were read from a single sample in a study of T cells in Graves' hyperthyroidism and ophthalmopathy. TCRdb called the multiplex PCR reads again in MiXCR, with one record for every CDR3 protein. The table shows hundreds of thousands of distinct CDR3 sequences, with over 35% occurring only once. Sequenced input: blood. These receptor sequences come from a young man with Graves' hyperthyroidism. The CDR3 runs from the conserved cysteine through the conserved F or W. A D gene is named only where the DNA matches it firmly. Only some rows state a clone size, as once, few, many or a class for expanded clones.

>TRBJ1-1|TRBV4-2|13|many|NA
TGTGCCAGCAGCCCACTGCGGGACACTGAAGCTTTCTTT
CASSPLRDTEAFF
>TRBJ2-5|TRBV20-1|16|NA|TRBD2
TGCAGTGCCCCTCCGCTAGCGGGAGGGGAGGTAGAGACCCAGTACTTC
CSAPPLAGGEVETQYF
>TRBJ2-2|TRBV11-3|16|NA|TRBD2
TGTGCCAGCAGCTTTGAGGGAGGGAGGGGCACCGGGGAGCTGTTTTTT
CASSFEGGRGTGELFF
>TRBJ2-7|TRBV6-5|13|few|NA
TGTGCCAGCAGTAGGGCCGAGGCCTACGAGCAGTACTTC
CASSRAEAYEQYF
>TRBJ2-7|TRBV20-1|14|few|NA
TGCAGTGCTATTAGCCCAGGGGCGACCTACGAGCAGTACTTC
CSAISPGATYEQYF
>TRBJ2-7|TRBV10-3|12|NA|NA
TGTGCCATCGAGACAGCAACCTACGAGCAGTACTTC
CAIETATYEQYF
>TRBJ1-4|TRBV9|14|many|NA
TGTGCCAGCAGTGAGGGAGGGTTCGGGGAAAAACTGTTTTTT
CASSEGGFGEKLFF
>TRBJ1-5|TRBV15|13|many|TRBD1
TGTGCCACCAGCAGCAGGGGGGATCAGCCCCAGCATTTT
CATSSRGDQPQHF
>TRBJ2-5|TRBV7-6|18|few|TRBD2
TGTGCCAGCAGCCCCTTTCTAGCGGGGGACGCCCCTCCGGAGACCCAGTACTTC
CASSPFLAGDAPPETQYF
>TRBJ2-2|TRBV15|14|NA|TRBD1
TGTGCCAGCAAGGGGACAGGGGTCACCGGGGAGCTGTTTTTT
CASKGTGVTGELFF
>TRBJ2-3|TRBV5-1|13|NA|NA
TGCGCCAGCAGCTGGCGGATCACAGATACGCAGTATTTT
CASSWRITDTQYF
>TRBJ2-5|TRBV24-1|15|few|NA
TGTGCCAGCAGCGCGCTGGGTACAACCCAAGAGACCCAGTACTTC
CASSALGTTQETQYF
>TRBJ2-5|TRBV5-5|13|NA|NA
TGTGCCAGCAGCTTGGGCAGCCATGGGACCCAGTACTTC
CASSLGSHGTQYF
>TRBJ2-7|TRBV20-1|14|NA|NA
TGCAGTGCTACCACCACACAGGGTACCTACGAGCAGTACTTC
CSATTTQGTYEQYF
>TRBJ2-7|TRBV4-3|13|few|NA
TGCGCCAGCAGCCACTTTGACGAACGAGAGCAGTACTTC
CASSHFDEREQYF
>TRBJ2-5|TRBV25-1|16|NA|NA
TGTGCCAGCAGCTTGGGCCGAACAGGGTCCCAAGAGACTCAGTACTTC
CASSLGRTGSQETQYF
>TRBJ1-5|TRBV5-6|14|few|NA
TGTGCCAGCAGCTCGGCGGATAGCAATCAGCCCCAGCATTTT
CASSSADSNQPQHF
>TRBJ2-5|TRBV20-1|13|NA|NA
TGCAGTGCTAGAGACGGACTTTTGGAGACCCAGTACTTC
CSARDGLLETQYF
>TRBJ2-7|TRBV19|13|many|NA
TGTGCCAGTAGTATTGGGATCTCCTACGAGCAGTACTTC
CASSIGISYEQYF
>TRBJ1-4|TRBV20-1|14|many|NA
TGCAGTGCTAGAGACGGCAGGGAGGGTGAAAAACTGTTTTTT
CSARDGREGEKLFF
>TRBJ1-1|TRBV2|13|many|TRBD1
TGTGCCAGCCAAGACAGGGCCAACACTGAAGCTTTCTTT
CASQDRANTEAFF
>TRBJ1-1|TRBV9|17|many|TRBD1
TGTGCCAGCAGCCCCCGGGACAGGGGAAGGGGAAACACTGAAGCTTTCTTT
CASSPRDRGRGNTEAFF
>TRBJ1-2|TRBV2|14|NA|TRBD1
TGTGCCAGCAGTCCTAACACAGGGGCGGATGGCTACACCTTC
CASSPNTGADGYTF
>TRBJ2-7|TRBV19|15|few|TRBD2
TGTGCCAGTAGTATATGGCTAGCGGGAGGCTACGAGCAGTACTTC
CASSIWLAGGYEQYF
>TRBJ1-2|TRBV12-3/TRBV12-4|13|many|TRBD1
TGTGCCAGCAGTGATAAACAGGGGTATGGCTACACCTTC
CASSDKQGYGYTF
>TRBJ1-3|TRBV24-1|15|many|NA
TGTGCCACCAGTGATCCCCGGGACATGGGGGACACCATATATTTT
CATSDPRDMGDTIYF
>TRBJ1-5|TRBV29-1|14|many|NA
TGCAGCGTTGAAGAAGGGGCGGAAGGTCAGCCCCAGCATTTT
CSVEEGAEGQPQHF
>TRBJ2-5|TRBV7-9|16|few|TRBD2
TGTGCCAGCAGCTGGCCAGCGGGGTCTTTCCAAGAGACCCAGTACTTC
CASSWPAGSFQETQYF
>TRBJ2-2|TRBV7-9|15|NA|NA
TGTGCCAGCAGCCGACTCTTATTAGAAGCCGGGGAGCTGTTTTTT
CASSRLLLEAGELFF
>TRBJ2-5|TRBV19|14|few|TRBD2
TGTGCCACCGCGGGACTAGCGGGAACAGAGACCCAGTACTTC
CATAGLAGTETQYF
>TRBJ1-5|TRBV2|17|NA|NA
TGTGCCAGCAGCTCACAAGGAGGGGTGGGAAACAATCAGCCCCAGCATTTT
CASSSQGGVGNNQPQHF
>TRBJ1-4|TRBV24-1|16|NA|TRBD1
TGTGCCACCAGTGATCGGGACAGGTGCCCTAATGAAAAACTGTTTTTT
CATSDRDRCPNEKLFF
>TRBJ1-6|TRBV6-6|14|many|TRBD1
TGTGCCAGCAGAGACAACAGGGGTCATTCACCCCTCCACTTT
CASRDNRGHSPLHF
>TRBJ2-2|TRBV5-1|14|NA|TRBD2
TGCGCCAGCACTCTAGCGGGAAACACCGGGGAGCTGTTTTTT
CASTLAGNTGELFF
>TRBJ1-1|TRBV7-9|14|few|NA
TGTGCCAGCAGCTTAGGTGAGGGGGTCGGTGAAGCTTTCTTT
CASSLGEGVGEAFF
>TRBJ2-7|TRBV9|13|NA|NA
TGTGCCAGCAGCGTAGGCGGCACTAATGAGCAGTACTTC
CASSVGGTNEQYF
>TRBJ1-1|TRBV10-3|13|NA|NA
TGTGCCATCAGTGCCCTCGGCGGGCGCGGAGCTTTCTTT
CAISALGGRGAFF
>TRBJ2-7|TRBV5-6|15|NA|TRBD1
TGTGCCAGCAGTTACCGGGACAGGGGCCCCTACGAGCAGTACTTC
CASSYRDRGPYEQYF
>TRBJ2-6|TRBV7-9|15|NA|NA
TGTGCCAGCAGCTTCCATACCTCTGGGGCCAACGTCCTGACTTTC
CASSFHTSGANVLTF
>TRBJ1-1|TRBV29-1|13|NA|NA
TGCAGCGTTTCGACAGGAGGGTTAGTGGAAGCTTTCTTT
CSVSTGGLVEAFF
>TRBJ1-5|TRBV7-9|15|NA|NA
TGTGCCAGCAGCCCCGTGGGAAATAGCAATCAGCCCCAGCATTTT
CASSPVGNSNQPQHF